Sequencing of this TCR beta chain was carried out in a study of T cell responses to AZD1222 COVID-19 vaccine. Study conclusions and caveats: Mostly white British, mostly female donors; authors suggested clonal diversity may be underestimated. Per reports, nearly half of all spike-specific TCRs target regions that are unmutated in variants. Sampling that yielded the repertoires occurred only after the peak T cell response. There were vaccine-associated CD4 TCRs across spike, dominant at 160-218 and 743-854.

Generated by immunoSEQ multiplex PCR, the TCRdb table keeps only in-frame clones and is missing some. The table lists 97,000 or so clones, roughly nine tenths of them singletons. This CDR3 has 14 amino acids. V dropped 4 bases and J dropped 3 bases, with 13 bases sitting between them. Germline assignment: CDR1 SGHTS and CDR2 YDEGEE. As concerns this clone: Antigen specificity is unknown.

The receptor was derived from an adult in good health. The specimen comprised peripheral blood, sampled on day 0 of AZD1222 vaccination. The chain employs TRBV5-8 and TRBJ1-2; possible D gene TRBD1, 6 bases. CDR3 in amino acids: CASSPLDSYYGYTF. As DNA, the CDR3 is TGTGCCAGCAGCCCCTTGGACAGCTACTATGGCTACACCTTC.